This T cell receptor (beta chain) was recovered during a study of T cells expressing NK-cell markers. Synthesis of TCR beta cDNA relied on 5'RACE template switching carrying UMIs. TCRdb re-called the 5' RACE reads and gives one entry per CDR3 protein, without DNA. The sample data list some 390,000 distinct CDR3 sequences. The receptor was derived from a woman aged 50 to 60 in good health. Sequencing input: blood T cells: a sorted CD56 or NKG2C T cell subset, CD4+ or CD8+ T cells, or bulk PBMC T cells (not recorded which).

CDR3 sequence reads: CASSLVSLASGSSNEQYF. V usage is TRBV5-1 and J usage is TRBJ2-7; TCRdb proposes TRBD2, but this gene call is untestable without DNA. Germline assignment: CDR1 SGHRS and CDR2 YFSETQ. This CDR3 has 18 residues.